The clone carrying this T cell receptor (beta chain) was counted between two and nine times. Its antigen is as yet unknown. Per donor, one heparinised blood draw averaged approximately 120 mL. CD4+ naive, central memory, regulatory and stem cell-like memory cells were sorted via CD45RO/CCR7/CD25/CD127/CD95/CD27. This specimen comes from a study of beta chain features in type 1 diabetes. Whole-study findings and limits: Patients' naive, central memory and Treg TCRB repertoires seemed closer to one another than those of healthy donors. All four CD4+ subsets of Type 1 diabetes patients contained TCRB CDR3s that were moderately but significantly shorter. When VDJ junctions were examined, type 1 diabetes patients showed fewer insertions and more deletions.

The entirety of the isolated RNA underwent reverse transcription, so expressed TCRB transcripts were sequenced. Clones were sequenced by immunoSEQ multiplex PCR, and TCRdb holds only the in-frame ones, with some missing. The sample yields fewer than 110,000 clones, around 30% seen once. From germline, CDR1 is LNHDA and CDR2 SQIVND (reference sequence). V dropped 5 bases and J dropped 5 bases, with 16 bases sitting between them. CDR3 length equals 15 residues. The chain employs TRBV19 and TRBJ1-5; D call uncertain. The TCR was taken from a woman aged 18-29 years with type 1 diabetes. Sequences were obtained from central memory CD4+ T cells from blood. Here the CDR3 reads CASSSGRLGDQPQHF. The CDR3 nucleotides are TGTGCCAGTAGTTCGGGTCGGCTGGGAGATCAGCCCCAGCATTTT.